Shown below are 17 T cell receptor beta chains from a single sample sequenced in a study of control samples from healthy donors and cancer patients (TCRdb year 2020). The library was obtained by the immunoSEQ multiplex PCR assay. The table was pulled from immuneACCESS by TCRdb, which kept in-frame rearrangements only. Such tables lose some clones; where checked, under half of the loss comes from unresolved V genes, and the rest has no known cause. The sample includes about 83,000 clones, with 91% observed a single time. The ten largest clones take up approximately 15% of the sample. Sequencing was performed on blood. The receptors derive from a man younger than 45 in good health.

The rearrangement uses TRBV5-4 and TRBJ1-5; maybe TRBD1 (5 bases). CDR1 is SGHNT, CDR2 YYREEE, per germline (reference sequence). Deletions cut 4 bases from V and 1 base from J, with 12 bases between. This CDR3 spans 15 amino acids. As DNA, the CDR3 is TGTGCCAGCAGCCTGGATGGGGGGAGCAATCAGCCCCAGCATTTT. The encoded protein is CASSLDGGSNQPQHF. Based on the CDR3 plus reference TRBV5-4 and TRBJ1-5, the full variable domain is ETGVTQSPTHLIKTRGQQVTLRCSSQSGHNTVSWYQQALGQGPQFIFQYYREEENGRGNFPPRFSGLQFPNYSSELNVNALELDDSALYLCASSLDGGSNQPQHFGDGTRLSIL.

This CDR3 reads CASSRYTLAGKETQYF. The CDR3 region has the DNA TGTGCCAGCAGCCGCTATACCCTAGCGGGGAAAGAGACCCAGTACTTC. This chain connects TRBV14 to TRBJ2-5; 9 bases map to TRBD2. V gave up 4 bases and J gave up 3 bases; unmatched junction bases: 9. Germline CDR1 and CDR2: SGHDN and FVKESK. The CDR3 has 16 amino acids.

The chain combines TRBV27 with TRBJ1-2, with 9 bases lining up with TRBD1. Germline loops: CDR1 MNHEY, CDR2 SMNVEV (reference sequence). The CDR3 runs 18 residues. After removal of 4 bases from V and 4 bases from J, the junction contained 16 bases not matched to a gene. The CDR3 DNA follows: TGTGCCAGCAGTTATGTGGGACAGGGACAAGGAAGGACCTATGGCTACACCTTC. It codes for CASSYVGQGQGRTYGYTF.

CDR3 residues: CASSTGQGGFTGELFF. The CDR3 DNA sequence: TGTGCCAGCAGCACCGGACAGGGGGGATTCACCGGGGAGCTGTTTTTT. The genes are TRBV5-4 and TRBJ2-2; 10 bases are shared with TRBD1. There are 16 residues in the CDR3. V shed 4 bases and J 4 bases; nucleotides not matched to a gene: 7. CDR1 and CDR2 (germline): SGHNT, YYREEE (reference sequence).

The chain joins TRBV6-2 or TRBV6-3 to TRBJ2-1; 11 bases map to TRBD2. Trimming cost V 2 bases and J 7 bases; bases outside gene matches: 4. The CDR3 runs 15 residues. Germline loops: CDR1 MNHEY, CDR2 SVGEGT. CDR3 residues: CASSYALAGGNEQFF. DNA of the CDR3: TGTGCCAGCAGTTACGCGTTAGCGGGGGGGAATGAGCAGTTCTTC.

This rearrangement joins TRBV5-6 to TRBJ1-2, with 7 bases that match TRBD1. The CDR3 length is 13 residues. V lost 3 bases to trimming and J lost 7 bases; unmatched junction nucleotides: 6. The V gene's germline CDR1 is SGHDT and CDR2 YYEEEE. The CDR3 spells CASSSINRGGYTF. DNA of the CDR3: TGTGCCAGCAGCTCAATCAACAGGGGTGGCTACACCTTC.

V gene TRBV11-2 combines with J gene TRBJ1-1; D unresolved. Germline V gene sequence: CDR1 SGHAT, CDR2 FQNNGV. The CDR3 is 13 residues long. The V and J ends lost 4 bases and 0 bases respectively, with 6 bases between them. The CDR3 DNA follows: TGTGCCAGCAGCTCCTACATGAACACTGAAGCTTTCTTT. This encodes CASSSYMNTEAFF.

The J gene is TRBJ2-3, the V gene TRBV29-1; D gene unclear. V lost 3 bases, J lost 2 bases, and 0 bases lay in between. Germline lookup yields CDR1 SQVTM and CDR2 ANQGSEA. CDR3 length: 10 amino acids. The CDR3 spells CSVDTDTQYF. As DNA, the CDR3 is TGCAGCGTTGACACAGATACGCAGTATTTT.

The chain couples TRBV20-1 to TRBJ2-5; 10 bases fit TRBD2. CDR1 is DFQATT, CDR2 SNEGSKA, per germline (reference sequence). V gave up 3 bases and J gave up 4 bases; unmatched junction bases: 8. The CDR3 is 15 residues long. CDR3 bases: TGCAGTGCTAGTGAAGCGGGGGGGCCGAGAGAGACCCAGTACTTC. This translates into CSASEAGGPRETQYF.

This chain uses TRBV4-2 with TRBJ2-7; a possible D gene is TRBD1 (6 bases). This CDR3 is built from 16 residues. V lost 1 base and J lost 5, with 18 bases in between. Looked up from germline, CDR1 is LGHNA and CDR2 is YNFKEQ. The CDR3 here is CASSQGRLQGVNEQYF. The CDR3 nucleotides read TGTGCCAGCAGCCAAGGGCGTCTACAGGGCGTGAACGAGCAGTACTTC.

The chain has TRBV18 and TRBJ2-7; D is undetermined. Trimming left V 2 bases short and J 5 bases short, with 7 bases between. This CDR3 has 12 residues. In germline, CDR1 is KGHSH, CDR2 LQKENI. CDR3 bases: TGTGCCAGCTCACCAGACGTCCACGAGCAGTACTTC. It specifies CASSPDVHEQYF. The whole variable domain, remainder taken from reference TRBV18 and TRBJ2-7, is NAGVMQNPRHLVRRRGQEARLRCSPMKGHSHVYWYRQLPEEGLKFMVYLQKENIIDESGMPKERFSAEFPKEGPSILRIQQVVRGDSAAYFCASSPDVHEQYFGPGTRLTVT.

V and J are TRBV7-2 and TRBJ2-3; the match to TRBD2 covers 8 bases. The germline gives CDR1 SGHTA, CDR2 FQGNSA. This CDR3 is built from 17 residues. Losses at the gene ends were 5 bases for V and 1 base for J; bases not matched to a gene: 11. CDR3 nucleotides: TGTGCCAGCAGCCGTACAGCGGCGGGGGGTCGCACAGATACGCAGTATTTT. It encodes CASSRTAAGGRTDTQYF.

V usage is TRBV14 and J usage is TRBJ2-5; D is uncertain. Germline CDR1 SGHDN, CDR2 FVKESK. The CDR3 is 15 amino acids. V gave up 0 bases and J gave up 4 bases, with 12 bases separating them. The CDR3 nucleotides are TGTGCCAGCAGCCAAGATCTACCGTGGGCAGAGACCCAGTACTTC. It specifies CASSQDLPWAETQYF.

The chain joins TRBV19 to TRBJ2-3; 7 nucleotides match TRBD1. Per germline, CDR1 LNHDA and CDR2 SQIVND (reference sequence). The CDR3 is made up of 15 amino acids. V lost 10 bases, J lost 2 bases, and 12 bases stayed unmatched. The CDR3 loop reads CATKDRVFSTDTQYF. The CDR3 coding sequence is TGTGCCACTAAAGACAGGGTTTTTTCCACAGATACGCAGTATTTT.

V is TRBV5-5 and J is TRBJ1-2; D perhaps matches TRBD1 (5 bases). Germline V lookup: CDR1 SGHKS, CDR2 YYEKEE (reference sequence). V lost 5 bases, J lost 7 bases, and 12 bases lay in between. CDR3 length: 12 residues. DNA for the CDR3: TGTGCCAGCAGGGTCAACGGGGGTGGCTACACCTTC. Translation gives CASRVNGGGYTF.

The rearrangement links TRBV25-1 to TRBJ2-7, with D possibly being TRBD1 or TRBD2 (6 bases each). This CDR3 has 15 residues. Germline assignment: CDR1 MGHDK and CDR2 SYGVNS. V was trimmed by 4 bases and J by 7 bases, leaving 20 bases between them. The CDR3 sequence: CASSGTKTTGREQYF. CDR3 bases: TGTGCCAGCAGTGGAACTAAGACAACAGGGAGGGAGCAGTACTTC.

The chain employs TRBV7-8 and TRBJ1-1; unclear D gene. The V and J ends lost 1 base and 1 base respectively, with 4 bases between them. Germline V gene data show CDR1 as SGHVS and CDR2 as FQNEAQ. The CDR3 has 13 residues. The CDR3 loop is CASSLVGNTEAFF. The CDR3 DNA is TGTGCCAGCAGCTTAGTGGGGAACACTGAAGCTTTCTTT.